Below, 2 T cell receptor beta chains from the same sample are listed, as sequenced in a study of blood T cell repertoires in COVID-19. Using immunoSEQ multiplex PCR, the repertoire was profiled, and TCRdb retains in-frame clones only, with some absent. The sample includes 120,000 or so clones, approximately 84% of them seen just once. Sequencing used peripheral blood. The receptors come from a man in his sixties or seventies with acute or convalescent COVID-19.

In this sample, this clone turned up a few times. The junction does not match germline at one end; this may be a read error. This chain links TRBV2 with TRBJ1-4; D uncertain. The length of the CDR3 is 12 residues. Germline-derived CDR1 and CDR2 are SNHLY and FYNNEI. The CDR3 DNA reads as TGTGCCAGCAGTGAAGAGATGGAGGCCCTCCGGTTT. Translated, it gives CASSEEMEALRF.

V gene TRBV5-8 combines with J gene TRBJ2-7, with TRBD2 matching over 7 bases. Germline trimming cut 5 bases from V and 2 bases from J; bases unmatched to any gene: 7. Germline-derived CDR1 and CDR2 are SGHTS and YDEGEE. CDR3 length equals 14 residues. The DNA of the CDR3 is TGTGCCAGCAGACAACGGGGGGACCCCTACGAGCAGTACTTC. Protein: CASRQRGDPYEQYF.